This T cell receptor (beta chain) is from a study of control samples from healthy donors and cancer patients. The trim removed 1 base at V and 8 bases at J, leaving 3 bases unmatched. The CDR3 extends over 14 amino acids. Per germline, CDR1 LGHNA and CDR2 YNFKEQ. This clone was recorded once. TCRdb's copy holds only in-frame clones and misses some; the assay was immunoSEQ multiplex PCR. Of 90,000 to 150,000 clones detected, more than 70% appear once; the ten largest clones hold less than 3.5%. This chain links TRBV4-2 with TRBJ1-4, with 8 bases fitting TRBD1. This TCR was recovered from a man in his forties or fifties in good health. Sequencing was carried out using blood. CDR3 nucleotides: TGTGCCAGCAGCCAAGCAGGGGGCGACGAAAAACTGTTTTTT. It encodes CASSQAGGDEKLFF.